What follows are 2 T cell receptor beta chains derived from one specimen sequenced in a study of blood T cells in healthy people across ages. Through a sample-barcoded 5' primer and a J-beta primer mix, a second PCR was run for roughly 6 to 12 cycles. TCRdb independently ran MiXCR on the 5' RACE reads; one entry per CDR3 protein. This table holds 1.5 million to 2 million distinct CDR3 sequences, roughly 43% found once. Sample: blood. Every receptor here comes from a human donor in good health.

This clonotype came up many times. V is TRBV4-3 and J is TRBJ2-7, with a possible D match to TRBD1 (5 bases). The length of the CDR3 is 16 residues. Germline values: CDR1 LGHNA, CDR2 YSLEER. V was pared by 0 bases and J by 5 bases, with 17 bases between. For the CDR3, the DNA is TGCGCCAGCAGCCAAGATAATTACGGCAGGGCGGACGAGCAGTACTTC. Residues: CASSQDNYGRADEQYF.

This clonotype was counted only a few times. The rearrangement uses TRBV6-1 and TRBJ1-2; 7 positions agree with TRBD1. The CDR3 has 16 amino acids. Unmatched junction bases numbered 12, after V lost 4 bases and J lost 4 bases. CDR1 is MNHNS and CDR2 is SASEGT in the germline V gene. The CDR3 DNA reads TGTGCCAGCAGTGTTCGGACAGGCCAGGCGGGCTATGGCTACACCTTC. Translating gives CASSVRTGQAGYGYTF.